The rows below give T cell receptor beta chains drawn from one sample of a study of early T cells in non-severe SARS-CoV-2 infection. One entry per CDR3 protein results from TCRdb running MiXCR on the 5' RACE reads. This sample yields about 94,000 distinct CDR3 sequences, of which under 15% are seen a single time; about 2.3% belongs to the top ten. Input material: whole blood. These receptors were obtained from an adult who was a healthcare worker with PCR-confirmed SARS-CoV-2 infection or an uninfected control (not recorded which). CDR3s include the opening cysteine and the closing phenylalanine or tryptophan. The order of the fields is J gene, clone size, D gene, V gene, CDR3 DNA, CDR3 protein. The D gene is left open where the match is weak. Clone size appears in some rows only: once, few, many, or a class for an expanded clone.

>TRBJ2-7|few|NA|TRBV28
TGTGCCAGCAGTTATCGGGTGGTCGGGAAGCAGTACTTC
CASSYRVVGKQYF
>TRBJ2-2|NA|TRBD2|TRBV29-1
TGCAGCGGAAGGACTAGCGGGAACACCGGGGAGCTGTTTTTT
CSGRTSGNTGELFF
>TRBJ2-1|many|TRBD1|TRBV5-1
TGCGCCAGCAGCCCTAGACAGGGGGGGACCTACAATGAGCAGTTCTTC
CASSPRQGGTYNEQFF
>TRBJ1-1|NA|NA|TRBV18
TGTGCCAGCTCCGTAGAAATGAACACTGAAGCTTTCTTT
CASSVEMNTEAFF
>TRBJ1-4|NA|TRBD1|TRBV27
TGTGCCAGCAGTCTGGACAGGTTTTATGAAAAACTGTTTTTT
CASSLDRFYEKLFF
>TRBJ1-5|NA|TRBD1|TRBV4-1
TGCGCCAGCAGCCAAATGGCGACAGGGGACTCTCCCCAGCATTTT
CASSQMATGDSPQHF
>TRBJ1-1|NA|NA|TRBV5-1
TGCGCCAGCAGCTTCGAGACGCGTGGCGAAGCTTTCTTT
CASSFETRGEAFF
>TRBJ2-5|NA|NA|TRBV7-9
TGTGCCAGCAGCTTCAGCGGTAGGGAGACCCAGTACTTC
CASSFSGRETQYF
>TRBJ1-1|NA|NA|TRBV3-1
TGTGCCAGCAGCCCGGGGGGATATGAAGCTTTCTTT
CASSPGGYEAFF
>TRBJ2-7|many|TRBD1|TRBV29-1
TGCAGCGTTCCGGACAGGCGAGACTACGAGCAGTACTTC
CSVPDRRDYEQYF
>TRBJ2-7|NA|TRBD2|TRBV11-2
TGTGCCAGCAGCCGGGGGGGGGCCGAGCAGTACTTC
CASSRGGAEQYF
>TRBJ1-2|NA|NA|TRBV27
TGTGCCAGCAGAACCGCCGCAGTTTCGTATGGCTACACCTTC
CASRTAAVSYGYTF
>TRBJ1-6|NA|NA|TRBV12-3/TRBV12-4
TGTGCCAGCAGTTCGATTGGACAGCCAAGTAATTCACCCCTCCACTTT
CASSSIGQPSNSPLHF